This TCR beta chain stems from a study of blood T cell repertoires in COVID-19. Study details: Material from acute and convalescent COVID-19 was sourced from the United States, Italy and Spain. In each case, the material was cDNA or gDNA derived from T cells, B-cell-depleted T cells, or PBMCs.

Per the original data handling: Nucleated cell number was recorded as an estimate derived from reference gene primer amplification. Assay: immunoSEQ multiplex PCR; the TCRdb copy retains only in-frame clones and omits some. V, J and clone size are those of that table, while D and trimming were read from the DNA. The sample lists around 300,000 clones, roughly 90% seen once, with approximately 4% in the top ten. Unmatched junction bases numbered 7, after V lost 7 bases and J lost 7 bases. The CDR3 covers 13 residues. Germline CDR1 and CDR2: SNHLY and FYNNEI. The chain joins TRBV2 to TRBJ1-5; 7 positions agree with TRBD1. The sample comprised peripheral blood. This receptor was identified in a woman between 45 and 65 years old with active or convalescent COVID-19. The CDR3 here is CASTLTGEQPQHF. The CDR3 coding sequence is TGTGCCAGCACTTTAACAGGGGAGCAGCCCCAGCATTTT.